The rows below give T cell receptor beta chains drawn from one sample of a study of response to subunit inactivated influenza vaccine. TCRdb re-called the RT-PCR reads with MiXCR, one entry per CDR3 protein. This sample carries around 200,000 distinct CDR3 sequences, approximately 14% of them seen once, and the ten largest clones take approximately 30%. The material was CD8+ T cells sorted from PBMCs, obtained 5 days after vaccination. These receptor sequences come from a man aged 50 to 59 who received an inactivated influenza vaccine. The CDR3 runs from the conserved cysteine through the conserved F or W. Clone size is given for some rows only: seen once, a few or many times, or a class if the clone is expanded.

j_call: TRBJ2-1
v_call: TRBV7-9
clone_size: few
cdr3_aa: CASSLGSPEQFF

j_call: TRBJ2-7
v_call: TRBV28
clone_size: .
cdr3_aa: CASSFSSTSEVSYEQYF

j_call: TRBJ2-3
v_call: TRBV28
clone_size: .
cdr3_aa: CASSLPGTGVTDTQYF

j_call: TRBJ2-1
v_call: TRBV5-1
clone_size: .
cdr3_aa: CASSLGDLVFQNEQFF

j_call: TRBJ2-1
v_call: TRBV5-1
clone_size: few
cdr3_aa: CASSLQQGSNEQFF

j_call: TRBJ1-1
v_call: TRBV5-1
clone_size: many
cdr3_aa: CASSLAGGLSEAFF

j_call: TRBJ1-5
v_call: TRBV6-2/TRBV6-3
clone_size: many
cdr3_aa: CASSYSATNQPQHF

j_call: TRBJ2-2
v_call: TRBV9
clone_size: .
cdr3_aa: CASSGWDRALTGELFF

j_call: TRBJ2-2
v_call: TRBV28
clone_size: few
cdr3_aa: CATAGYANTGELFF

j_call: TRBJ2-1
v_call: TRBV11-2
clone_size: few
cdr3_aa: CASSLEYRGAYNEQFF

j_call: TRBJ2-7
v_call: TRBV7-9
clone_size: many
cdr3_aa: CASTDGYEQYF

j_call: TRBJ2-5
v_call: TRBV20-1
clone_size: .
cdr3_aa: CSADAPGRGETQYF

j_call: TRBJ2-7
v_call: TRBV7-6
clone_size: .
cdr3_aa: CASSLVAEEAYEQYF

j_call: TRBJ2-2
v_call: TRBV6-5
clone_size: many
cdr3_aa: CASIIDRGPTGELFF

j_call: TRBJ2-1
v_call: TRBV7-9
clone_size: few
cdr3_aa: CASSGTGGRYNEQFF

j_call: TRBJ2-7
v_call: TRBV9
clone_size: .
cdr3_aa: CASSITGQTYEQYF

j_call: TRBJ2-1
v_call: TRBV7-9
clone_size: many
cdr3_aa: CATTSPRASYNEQFF

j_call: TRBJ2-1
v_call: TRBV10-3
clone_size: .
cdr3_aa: CAISDWAGDQNEQFF

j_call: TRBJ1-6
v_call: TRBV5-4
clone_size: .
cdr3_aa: CASSLSGQGWSSYNSPLHF

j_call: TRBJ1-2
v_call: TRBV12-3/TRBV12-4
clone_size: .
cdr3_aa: CASSAGGYGYTF

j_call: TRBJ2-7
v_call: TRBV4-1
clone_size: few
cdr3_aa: CASSRGTTGTYEQYF

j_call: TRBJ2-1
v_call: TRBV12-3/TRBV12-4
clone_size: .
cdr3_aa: CASSSLQSSYNEQFF